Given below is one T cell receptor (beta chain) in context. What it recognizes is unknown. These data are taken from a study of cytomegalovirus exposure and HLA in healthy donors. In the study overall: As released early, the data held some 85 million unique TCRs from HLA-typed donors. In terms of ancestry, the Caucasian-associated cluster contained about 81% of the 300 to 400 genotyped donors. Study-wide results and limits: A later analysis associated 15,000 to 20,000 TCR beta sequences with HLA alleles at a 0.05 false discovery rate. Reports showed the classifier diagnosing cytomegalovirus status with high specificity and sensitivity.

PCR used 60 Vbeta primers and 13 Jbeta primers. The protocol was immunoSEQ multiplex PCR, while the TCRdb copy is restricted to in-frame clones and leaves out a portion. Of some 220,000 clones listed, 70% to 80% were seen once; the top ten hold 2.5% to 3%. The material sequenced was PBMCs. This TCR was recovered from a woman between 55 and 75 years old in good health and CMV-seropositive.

CDR3 region: CASSARGQGYGYTF. For the CDR3, the DNA is TGTGCCAGTAGTGCACGGGGACAGGGCTATGGCTACACCTTC. The V call is TRBV19, the J call TRBJ1-2, with TRBD1 matching over 9 bases. Looked up from germline, CDR1 is LNHDA and CDR2 is SQIVND (reference sequence). V shed 5 bases, J shed 4 bases, and the junction held 5 bases outside the gene matches. The CDR3 runs to 14 residues.